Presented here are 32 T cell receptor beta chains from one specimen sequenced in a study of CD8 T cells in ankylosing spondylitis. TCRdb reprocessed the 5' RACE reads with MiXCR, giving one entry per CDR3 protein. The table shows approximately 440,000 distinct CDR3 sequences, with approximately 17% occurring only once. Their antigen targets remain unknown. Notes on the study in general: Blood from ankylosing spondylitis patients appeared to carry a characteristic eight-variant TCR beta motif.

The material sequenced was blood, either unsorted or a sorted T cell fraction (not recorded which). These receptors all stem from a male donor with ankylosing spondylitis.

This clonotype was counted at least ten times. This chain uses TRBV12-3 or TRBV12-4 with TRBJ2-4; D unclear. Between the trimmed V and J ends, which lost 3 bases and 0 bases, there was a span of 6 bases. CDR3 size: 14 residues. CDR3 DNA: TGTGCCAGCAGTTTTGGCGGAGCCAAAAACATTCAGTACTTC. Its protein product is CASSFGGAKNIQYF.

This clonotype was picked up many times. The DNA for the CDR3 is TGCGCCAGCAGCCCCCGGGACAGGTACGAGCAGTACTTC. Translating it yields CASSPRDRYEQYF. This chain connects TRBV5-1 to TRBJ2-7; 8 bases agree with TRBD1. This CDR3 comprises 13 residues. V shed 4 bases and J 4 bases; nucleotides not matched to a gene: 4. Per the germline V gene, CDR1 is SGHRS and CDR2 is YFSETQ.

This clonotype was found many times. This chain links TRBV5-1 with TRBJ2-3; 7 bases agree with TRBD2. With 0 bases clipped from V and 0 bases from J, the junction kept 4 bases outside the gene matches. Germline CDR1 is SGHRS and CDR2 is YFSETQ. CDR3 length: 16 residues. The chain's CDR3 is CASSLGRTRSTDTQYF. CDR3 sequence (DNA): TGCGCCAGCAGCTTGGGAAGGACTAGGAGCACAGATACGCAGTATTTT.

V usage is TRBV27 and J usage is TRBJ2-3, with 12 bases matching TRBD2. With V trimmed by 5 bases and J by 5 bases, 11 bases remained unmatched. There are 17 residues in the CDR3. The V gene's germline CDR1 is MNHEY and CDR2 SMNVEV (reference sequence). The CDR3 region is CASSVLAGGPAGDTQYF. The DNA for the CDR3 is TGTGCCAGCAGTGTCCTAGCGGGAGGGCCTGCCGGAGATACGCAGTATTTT.

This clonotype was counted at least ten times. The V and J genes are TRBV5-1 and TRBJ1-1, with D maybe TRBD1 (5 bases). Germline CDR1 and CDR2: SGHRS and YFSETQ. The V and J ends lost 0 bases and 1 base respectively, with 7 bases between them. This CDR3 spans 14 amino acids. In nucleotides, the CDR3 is TGCGCCAGCAGCTTGGGTGACAGGAACACTGAAGCTTTCTTT. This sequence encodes CASSLGDRNTEAFF.

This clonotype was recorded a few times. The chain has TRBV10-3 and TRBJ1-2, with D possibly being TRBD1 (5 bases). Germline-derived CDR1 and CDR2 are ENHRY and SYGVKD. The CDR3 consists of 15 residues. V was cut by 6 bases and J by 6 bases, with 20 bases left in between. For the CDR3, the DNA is TGTGCCATCAGACCCGACAGCTTCAATATGAATGGCTACACCTTC. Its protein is CAIRPDSFNMNGYTF.

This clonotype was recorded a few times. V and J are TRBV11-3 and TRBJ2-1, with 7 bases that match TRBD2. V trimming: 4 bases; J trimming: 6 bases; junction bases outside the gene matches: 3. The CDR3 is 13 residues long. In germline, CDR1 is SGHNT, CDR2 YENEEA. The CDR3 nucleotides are TGTGCCAGCAGCTGGGAGGGTCGCAATGAGCAGTTCTTC. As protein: CASSWEGRNEQFF.

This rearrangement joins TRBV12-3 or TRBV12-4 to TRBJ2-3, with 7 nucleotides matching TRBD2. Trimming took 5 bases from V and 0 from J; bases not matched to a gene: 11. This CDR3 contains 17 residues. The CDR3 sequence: CASSLRAGLTSTDTQYF. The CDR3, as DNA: TGTGCCAGCAGTCTTAGAGCGGGGTTAACTAGCACAGATACGCAGTATTTT.

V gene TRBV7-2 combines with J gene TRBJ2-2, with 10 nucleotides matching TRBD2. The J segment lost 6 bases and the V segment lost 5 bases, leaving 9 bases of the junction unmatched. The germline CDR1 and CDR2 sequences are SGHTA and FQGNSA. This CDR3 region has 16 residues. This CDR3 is CASSPRLAGVAGELFF. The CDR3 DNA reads TGTGCCAGCAGCCCACGGCTAGCGGGAGTTGCCGGGGAGCTGTTTTTT.

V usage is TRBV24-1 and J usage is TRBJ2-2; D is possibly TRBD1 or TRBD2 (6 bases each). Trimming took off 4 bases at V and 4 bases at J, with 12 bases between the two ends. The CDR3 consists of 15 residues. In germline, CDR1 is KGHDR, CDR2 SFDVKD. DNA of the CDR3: TGTGCCACCAGTGAGGGTCGGGGGCCCACCGGGGAGCTGTTTTTT. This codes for CATSEGRGPTGELFF.

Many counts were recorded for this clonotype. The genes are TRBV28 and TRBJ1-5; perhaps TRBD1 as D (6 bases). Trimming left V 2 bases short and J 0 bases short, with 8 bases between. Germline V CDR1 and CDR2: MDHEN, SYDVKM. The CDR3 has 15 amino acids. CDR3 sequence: CASSLRGASNQPQHF. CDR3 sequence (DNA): TGTGCCAGCAGTTTACGGGGGGCTAGCAATCAGCCCCAGCATTTT. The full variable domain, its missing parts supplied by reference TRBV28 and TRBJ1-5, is DVKVTQSSRYLVKRTGEKVFLECVQDMDHENMFWYRQDPGLGLRLIYFSYDVKMKEKGDIPEGYSVSREKKERFSLILESASTNQTSMYLCASSLRGASNQPQHFGDGTRLSIL.

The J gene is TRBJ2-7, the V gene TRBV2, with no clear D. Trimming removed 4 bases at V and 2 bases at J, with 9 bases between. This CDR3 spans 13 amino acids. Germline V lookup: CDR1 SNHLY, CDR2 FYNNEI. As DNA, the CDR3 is TGTGCCAGCAGTGCCCAAGAGACCTACGAGCAGTACTTC. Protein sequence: CASSAQETYEQYF.

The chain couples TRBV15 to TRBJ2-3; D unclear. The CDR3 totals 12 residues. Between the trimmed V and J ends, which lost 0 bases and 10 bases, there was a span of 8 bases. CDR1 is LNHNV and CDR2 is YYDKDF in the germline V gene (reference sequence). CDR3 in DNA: TGTGCCACCAGCAGAGATCAGGCTCCGCAGTATTTT. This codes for CATSRDQAPQYF.

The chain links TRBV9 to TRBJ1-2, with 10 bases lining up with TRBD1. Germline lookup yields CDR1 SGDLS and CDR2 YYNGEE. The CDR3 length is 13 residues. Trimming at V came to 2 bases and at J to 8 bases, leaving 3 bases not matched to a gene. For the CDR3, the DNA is TGTGCCAGCAGCGTTGGGACAGGGGCAGGCTACACCTTC. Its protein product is CASSVGTGAGYTF.

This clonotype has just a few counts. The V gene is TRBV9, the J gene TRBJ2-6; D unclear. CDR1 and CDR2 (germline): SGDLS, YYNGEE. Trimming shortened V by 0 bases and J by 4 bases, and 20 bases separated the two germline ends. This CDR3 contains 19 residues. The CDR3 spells CASSVGLVDPRPGANVLTF. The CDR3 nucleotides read TGTGCCAGCAGCGTAGGTCTAGTCGACCCCCGGCCCGGGGCCAACGTCCTGACTTTC.

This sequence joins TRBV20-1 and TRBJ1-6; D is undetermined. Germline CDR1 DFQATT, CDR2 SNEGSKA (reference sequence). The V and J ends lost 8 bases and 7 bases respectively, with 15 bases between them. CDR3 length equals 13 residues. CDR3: CSTKVGRNSPLHF. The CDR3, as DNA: TGCAGTACTAAAGTGGGCAGGAATTCACCCCTCCACTTT.

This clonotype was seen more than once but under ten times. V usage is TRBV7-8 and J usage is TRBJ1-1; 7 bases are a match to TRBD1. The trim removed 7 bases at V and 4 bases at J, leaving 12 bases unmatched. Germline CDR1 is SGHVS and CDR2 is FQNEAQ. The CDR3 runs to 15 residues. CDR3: CASKLRAGGGTEAFF. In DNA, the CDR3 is TGTGCCAGCAAGTTGAGGGCAGGGGGTGGCACTGAAGCTTTCTTT.

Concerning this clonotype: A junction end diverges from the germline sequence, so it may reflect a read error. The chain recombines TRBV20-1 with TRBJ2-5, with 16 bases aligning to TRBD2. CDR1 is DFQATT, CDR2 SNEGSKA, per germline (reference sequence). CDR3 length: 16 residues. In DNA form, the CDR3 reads TGCAGTGCCGGGACTAGCGGGAGGGCCCACCAGGAGACCCAGTACTTC. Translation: CSAGTSGRAHQETQYF.

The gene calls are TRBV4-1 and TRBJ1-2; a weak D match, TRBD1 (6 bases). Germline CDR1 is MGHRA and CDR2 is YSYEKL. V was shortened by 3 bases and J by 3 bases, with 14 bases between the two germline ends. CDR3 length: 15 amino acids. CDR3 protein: CASSQSTGLYYGYTF. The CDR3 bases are TGCGCCAGCAGCCAGAGTACAGGGCTTTACTATGGCTACACCTTC.

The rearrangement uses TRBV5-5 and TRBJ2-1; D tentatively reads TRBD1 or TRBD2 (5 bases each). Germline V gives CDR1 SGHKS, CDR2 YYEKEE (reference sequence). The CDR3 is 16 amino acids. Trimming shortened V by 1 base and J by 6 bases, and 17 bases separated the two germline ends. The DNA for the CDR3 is TGTGCCAGCAGCTTGCGGGGTAGTACCGGGGCCAATGAGCAGTTCTTC. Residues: CASSLRGSTGANEQFF.

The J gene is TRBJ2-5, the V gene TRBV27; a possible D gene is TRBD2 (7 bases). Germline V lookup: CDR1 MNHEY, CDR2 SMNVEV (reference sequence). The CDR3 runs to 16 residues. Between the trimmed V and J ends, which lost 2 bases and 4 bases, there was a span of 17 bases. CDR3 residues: CASSLGVRGGGETQYF. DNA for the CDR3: TGTGCCAGCAGTTTAGGCGTCCGCGGGGGCGGAGAGACCCAGTACTTC.

The CDR3: CASSLGALWVSDTQYF. The CDR3 DNA sequence: TGTGCCAGCAGTTTGGGGGCCTTATGGGTTTCAGATACGCAGTATTTT. The V call is TRBV6-5, the J call TRBJ2-3; perhaps TRBD1 as D (6 bases). V was clipped by 4 bases and J by 4 bases, with 18 bases between them. The germline CDR1 and CDR2 sequences are MNHEY and SVGAGI. CDR3 length: 16 residues.

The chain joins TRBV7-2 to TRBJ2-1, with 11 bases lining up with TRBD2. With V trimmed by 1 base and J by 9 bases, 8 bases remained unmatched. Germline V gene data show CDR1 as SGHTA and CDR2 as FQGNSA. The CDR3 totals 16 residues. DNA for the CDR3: TGTGCCAGCAGCTTAGTAGCGGGAGGGCCAGGTGGTGAGCAGTTCTTC. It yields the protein CASSLVAGGPGGEQFF.

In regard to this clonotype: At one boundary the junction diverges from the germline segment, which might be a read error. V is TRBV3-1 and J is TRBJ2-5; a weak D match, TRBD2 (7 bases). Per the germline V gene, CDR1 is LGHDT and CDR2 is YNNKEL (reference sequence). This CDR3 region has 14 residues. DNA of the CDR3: TGTGCCAGCAGCCAAGATGCGGGGGCCGAAGGTACCATGTTC. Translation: CASSQDAGAEGTMF.

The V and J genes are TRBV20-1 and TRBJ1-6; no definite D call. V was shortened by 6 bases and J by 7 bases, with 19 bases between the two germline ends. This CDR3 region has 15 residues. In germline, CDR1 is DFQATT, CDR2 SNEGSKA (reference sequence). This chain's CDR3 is CSAPTQSGVNSPLHF. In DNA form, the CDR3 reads TGCAGTGCCCCTACCCAGTCTGGGGTAAATTCACCCCTCCACTTT.

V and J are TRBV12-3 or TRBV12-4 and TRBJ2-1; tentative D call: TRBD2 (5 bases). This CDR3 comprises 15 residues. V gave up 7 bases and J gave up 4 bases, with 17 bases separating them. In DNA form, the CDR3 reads TGTGCCAGCACGGGAAGTCCCGCAAGATACAATGAGCAGTTCTTC. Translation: CASTGSPARYNEQFF.

CDR3 amino acids: CASSPTPPYEQYF. CDR3 sequence (DNA): TGTGCCAGCAGTCCCACTCCCCCTTATGAGCAGTACTTC. V usage is TRBV27 and J usage is TRBJ2-7; no clear D. In germline, CDR1 is MNHEY, CDR2 SMNVEV (reference sequence). The CDR3 spans 13 residues. V dropped 5 bases and J dropped 7 bases, with 15 bases sitting between them.

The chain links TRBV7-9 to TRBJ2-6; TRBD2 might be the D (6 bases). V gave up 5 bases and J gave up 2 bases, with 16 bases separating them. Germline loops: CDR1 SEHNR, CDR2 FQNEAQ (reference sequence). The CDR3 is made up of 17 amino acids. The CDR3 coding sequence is TGTGCCAGCAGCCCGCGCCTGGGAGGTACTGGGGCCAACGTCCTGACTTTC. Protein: CASSPRLGGTGANVLTF.

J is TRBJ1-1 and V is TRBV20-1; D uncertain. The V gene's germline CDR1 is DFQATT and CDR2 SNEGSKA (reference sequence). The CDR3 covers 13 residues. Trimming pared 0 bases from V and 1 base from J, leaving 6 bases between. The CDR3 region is CSAREGANTEAFF. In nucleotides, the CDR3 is TGCAGTGCTAGAGAAGGAGCGAACACTGAAGCTTTCTTT.

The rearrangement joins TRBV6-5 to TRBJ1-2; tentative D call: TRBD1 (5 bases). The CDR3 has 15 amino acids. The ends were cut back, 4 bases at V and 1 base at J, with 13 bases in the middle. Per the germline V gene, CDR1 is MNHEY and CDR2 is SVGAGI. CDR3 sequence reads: CASSSRDRVNYGYTF. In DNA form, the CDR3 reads TGTGCCAGCAGTTCCCGAGACAGAGTTAACTATGGCTACACCTTC.

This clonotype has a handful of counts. This CDR3 is CSARGFREAGGGIEQFF. The CDR3 nucleotides read TGCAGTGCTAGAGGGTTTAGGGAGGCGGGAGGGGGTATTGAGCAGTTCTTC. This chain connects TRBV20-1 to TRBJ2-1, with 9 bases identical to TRBD2. This CDR3 is built from 17 residues. Germline CDR1 DFQATT, CDR2 SNEGSKA (reference sequence). The trim removed 1 base at V and 9 bases at J, leaving 16 bases unmatched.

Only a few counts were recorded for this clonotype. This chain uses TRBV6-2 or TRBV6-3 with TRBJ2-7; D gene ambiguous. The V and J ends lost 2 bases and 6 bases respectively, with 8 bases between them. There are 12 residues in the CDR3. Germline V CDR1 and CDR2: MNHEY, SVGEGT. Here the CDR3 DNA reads TGTGCCAGCAGTTACAGCGCCGCCGAGCAGTACTTC. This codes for CASSYSAAEQYF.